The 8 T cell receptor beta chains presented below share a single source sample, sequenced in a study of blood T cell repertoires in COVID-19 (dated by TCRdb to the early 2020s). The library was obtained by the immunoSEQ multiplex PCR assay. TCRdb's version of the immuneACCESS table is confined to in-frame rearrangements and falls short of the full clone set. An unresolved V gene accounts for under half of the shortfall where checked; the remainder is of unknown origin. The sample data list roughly 110,000 clones, and roughly 80% of these were observed just once. Of the sample, about 1.4% falls within the top ten clones. Material: peripheral blood. The receptors shown here come from a man in his fifties with acute or convalescent COVID-19.

This chain connects TRBV7-2 to TRBJ1-2; 7 nucleotides line up with TRBD1. Losses at the gene ends were 5 bases for V and 5 bases for J; bases not matched to a gene: 5. The CDR3 runs to 13 residues. From germline, CDR1 is SGHTA and CDR2 FQGNSA. The CDR3 spells CASSPGGTYGYTF. For the CDR3, the DNA is TGTGCCAGCAGCCCAGGGGGGACTTATGGCTACACCTTC. The full variable domain, with the rest looked up from reference TRBV7-2 and TRBJ1-2, is GAGVSQSPSNKVTEKGKDVELRCDPISGHTALYWYRQSLGQGLEFLIYFQGNSAPDKSGLPSDRFSAERTGGSVSTLTIQRTQQEDSAVYLCASSPGGTYGYTFGSGTRLTVV.

The chain combines TRBV24-1 with TRBJ2-3; 8 bases fit TRBD2. After removal of 3 bases from V and 0 bases from J, the junction contained 4 bases not matched to a gene. The CDR3 spans 16 residues. Per the germline V gene, CDR1 is KGHDR and CDR2 is SFDVKD. CDR3 in amino acids: CATSDLSGTSTDTQYF. The CDR3, as DNA: TGTGCCACCAGTGATCTTAGCGGGACTAGCACAGATACGCAGTATTTT.

V usage is TRBV19 and J usage is TRBJ2-3, with a weak D call TRBD2 (6 bases). Germline V gives CDR1 LNHDA, CDR2 SQIVND (reference sequence). This CDR3 contains 13 residues. Trimming took 7 bases from V and 8 from J, leaving 16 bases between them. The CDR3 loop reads CASKEEGRVTQYF. In nucleotides, the CDR3 is TGTGCCAGTAAGGAGGAGGGCAGGGTTACGCAGTATTTT. The whole variable domain, filled in from reference TRBV19 and TRBJ2-3, reads DGGITQSPKYLFRKEGQNVTLSCEQNLNHDAMYWYRQDPGQGLRLIYYSQIVNDFQKGDIAEGYSVSREKKESFPLTVTSAQKNPTAFYLCASKEEGRVTQYFGPGTRLTVL.

Concerning this clone itself: This sample also contains other DNA sequences that code for the same CDR3. J is TRBJ1-5 and V is TRBV5-1, with D maybe TRBD1 (5 bases). Germline V gene sequence: CDR1 SGHRS, CDR2 YFSETQ. Trimming removed 4 bases from V and 0 bases from J, with 11 bases in between. The CDR3 is made up of 15 amino acids. Here the CDR3 DNA reads TGCGCCAGCAGCAGGGACTTTAATAGCAATCAGCCCCAGCATTTT. Its protein product is CASSRDFNSNQPQHF.

The rearrangement joins TRBV6-5 to TRBJ1-1; 8 bases agree with TRBD1. The CDR3 is made up of 12 amino acids. Trimming took 7 bases from V and 14 from J; bases not matched to a gene: 12. The germline CDR1 and CDR2 sequences are MNHEY and SVGAGI. The CDR3 nucleotides read TGTGCCAGCAAAAATCCGGGACAGGTAATATTCTTT. It yields the protein CASKNPGQVIFF.

The chain uses TRBV12-3 or TRBV12-4 and TRBJ1-2; no firm D call. Trimming left V 6 bases short and J 2 bases short, with 10 bases between. The length of the CDR3 is 13 residues. CDR3 sequence reads: CASSRTYNYGYTF. The DNA for the CDR3 is TGTGCCAGCAGCCGAACATACAACTATGGCTACACCTTC.

The V call is TRBV12-5, the J call TRBJ1-3, with D tentatively TRBD1 (6 bases). This CDR3 comprises 17 residues. V lost 0 bases, J lost 0 bases, and 12 bases lay in between. Looked up from germline, CDR1 is LGHNT and CDR2 is FRNRAP. CDR3 nucleotide sequence: TGTGCTAGTGGTTTGGTCCAGGGGATCTACTCTGGAAACACCATATATTTT. Encoded protein: CASGLVQGIYSGNTIYF.

This sequence joins TRBV7-3 and TRBJ2-7, with 10 bases that match TRBD2. J gave up 1 base and V 5 bases, and 2 bases lay outside the gene matches. The CDR3 totals 14 residues. Per the germline V gene, CDR1 is SGHTA and CDR2 is FQGTGA. In nucleotides, the CDR3 is TGTGCCAGCAGCCATAGCGGGGGGTCCTACGAGCAGTACTTC. This translates into CASSHSGGSYEQYF.